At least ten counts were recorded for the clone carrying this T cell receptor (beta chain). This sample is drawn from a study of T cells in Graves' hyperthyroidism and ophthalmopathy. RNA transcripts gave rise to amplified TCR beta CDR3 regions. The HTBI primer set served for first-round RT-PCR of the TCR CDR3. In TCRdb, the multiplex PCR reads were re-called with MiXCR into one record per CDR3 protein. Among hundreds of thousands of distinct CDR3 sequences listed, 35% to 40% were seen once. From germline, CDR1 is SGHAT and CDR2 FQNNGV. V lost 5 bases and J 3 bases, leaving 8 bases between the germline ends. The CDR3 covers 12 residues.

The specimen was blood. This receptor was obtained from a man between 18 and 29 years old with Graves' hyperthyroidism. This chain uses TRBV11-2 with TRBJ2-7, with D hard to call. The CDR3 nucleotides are TGTGCCAGCAGCCAGGCGGTCTACGAGCAGTACTTC. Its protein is CASSQAVYEQYF.